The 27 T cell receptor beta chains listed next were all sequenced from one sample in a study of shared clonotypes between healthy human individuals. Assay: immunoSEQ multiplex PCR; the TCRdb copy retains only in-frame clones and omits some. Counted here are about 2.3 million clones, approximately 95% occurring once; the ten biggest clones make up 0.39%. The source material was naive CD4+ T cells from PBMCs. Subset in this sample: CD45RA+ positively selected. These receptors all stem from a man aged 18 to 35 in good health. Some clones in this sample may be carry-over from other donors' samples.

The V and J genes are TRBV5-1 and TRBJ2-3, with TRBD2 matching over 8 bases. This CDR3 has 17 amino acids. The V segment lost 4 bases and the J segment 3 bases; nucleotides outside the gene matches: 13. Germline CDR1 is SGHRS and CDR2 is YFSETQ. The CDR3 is CASSRSAGGVLTDTQYF. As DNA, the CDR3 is TGCGCCAGCAGCCGGTCGGCGGGAGGCGTCTTGACAGATACGCAGTATTTT.

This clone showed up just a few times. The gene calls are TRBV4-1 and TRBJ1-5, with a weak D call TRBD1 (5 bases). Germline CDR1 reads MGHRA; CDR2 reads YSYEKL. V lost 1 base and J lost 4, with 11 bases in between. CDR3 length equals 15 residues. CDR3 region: CASSQGVTVNQPQHF. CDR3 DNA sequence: TGCGCCAGCAGCCAAGGGGTGACAGTTAATCAGCCCCAGCATTTT.

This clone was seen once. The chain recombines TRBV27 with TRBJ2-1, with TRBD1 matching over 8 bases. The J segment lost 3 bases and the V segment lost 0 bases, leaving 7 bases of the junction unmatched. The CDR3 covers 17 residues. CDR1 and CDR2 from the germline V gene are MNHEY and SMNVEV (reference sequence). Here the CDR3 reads CASSLSRHRGVYNEQFF. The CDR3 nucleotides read TGTGCCAGCAGTTTATCGAGACACAGGGGGGTCTACAATGAGCAGTTCTTC.

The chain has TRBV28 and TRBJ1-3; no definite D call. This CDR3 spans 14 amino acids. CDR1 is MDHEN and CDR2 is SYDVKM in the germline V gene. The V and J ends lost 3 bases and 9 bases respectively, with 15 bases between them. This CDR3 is CASSLWAGEGTIYF. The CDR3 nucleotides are TGTGCCAGCAGTTTGTGGGCTGGGGAGGGCACCATATATTTT.

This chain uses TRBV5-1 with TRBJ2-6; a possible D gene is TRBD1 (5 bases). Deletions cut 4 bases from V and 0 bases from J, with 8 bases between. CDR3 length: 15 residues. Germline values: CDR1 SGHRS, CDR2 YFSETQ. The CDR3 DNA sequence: TGCGCCAGCAGCGTCAGGGCCTCTGGGGCCAACGTCCTGACTTTC. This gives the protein CASSVRASGANVLTF.

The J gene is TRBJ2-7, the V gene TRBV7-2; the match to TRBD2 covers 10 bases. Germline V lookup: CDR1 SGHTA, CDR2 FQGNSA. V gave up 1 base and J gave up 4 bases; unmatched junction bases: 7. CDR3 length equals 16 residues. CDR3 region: CASSLGASGRGYEQYF. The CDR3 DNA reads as TGTGCCAGCAGCTTAGGGGCTAGCGGGAGAGGATACGAGCAGTACTTC.

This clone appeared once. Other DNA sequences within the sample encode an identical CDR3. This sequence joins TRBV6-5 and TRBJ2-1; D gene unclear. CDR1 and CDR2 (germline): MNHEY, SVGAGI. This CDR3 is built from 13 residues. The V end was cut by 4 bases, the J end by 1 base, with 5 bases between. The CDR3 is CASSLDSYNEQFF. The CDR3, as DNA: TGTGCCAGCAGTTTAGATTCCTACAATGAGCAGTTCTTC.

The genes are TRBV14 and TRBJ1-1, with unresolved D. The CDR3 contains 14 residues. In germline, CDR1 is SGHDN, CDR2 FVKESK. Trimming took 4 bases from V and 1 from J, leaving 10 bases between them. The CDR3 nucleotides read TGTGCCAGCAGCCCCACTTGGGGGAACACTGAAGCTTTCTTT. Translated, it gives CASSPTWGNTEAFF.

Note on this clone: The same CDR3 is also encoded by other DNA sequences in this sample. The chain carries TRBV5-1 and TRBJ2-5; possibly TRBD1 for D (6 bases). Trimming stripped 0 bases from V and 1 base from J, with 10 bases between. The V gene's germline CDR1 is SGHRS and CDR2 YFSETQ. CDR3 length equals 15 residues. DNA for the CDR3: TGCGCCAGCAGCTTGGCCCCCAGGGGCCAAGAGACCCAGTACTTC. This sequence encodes CASSLAPRGQETQYF.

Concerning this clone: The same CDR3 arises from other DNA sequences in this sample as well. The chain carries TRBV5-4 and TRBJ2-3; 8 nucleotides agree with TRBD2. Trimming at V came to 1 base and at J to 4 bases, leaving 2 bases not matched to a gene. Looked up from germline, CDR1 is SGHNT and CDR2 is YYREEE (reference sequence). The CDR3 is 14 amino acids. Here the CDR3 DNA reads TGTGCCAGCAGCTTGACGGGAGGGTCAGATACGCAGTATTTT. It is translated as CASSLTGGSDTQYF.

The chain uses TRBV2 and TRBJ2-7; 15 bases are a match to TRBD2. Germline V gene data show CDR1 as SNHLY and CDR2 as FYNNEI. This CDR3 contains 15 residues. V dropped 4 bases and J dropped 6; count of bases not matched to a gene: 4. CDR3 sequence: CASSGTSGRAVEQYF. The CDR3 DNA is TGTGCCAGCAGTGGGACTAGCGGGAGGGCTGTCGAGCAGTACTTC.

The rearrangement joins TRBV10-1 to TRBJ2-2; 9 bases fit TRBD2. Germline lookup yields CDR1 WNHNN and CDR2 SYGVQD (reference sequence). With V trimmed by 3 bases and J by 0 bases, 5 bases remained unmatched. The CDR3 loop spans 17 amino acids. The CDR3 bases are TGCGCCAGCAGTGACATTAGCGGGAGCGCGAACACCGGGGAGCTGTTTTTT. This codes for CASSDISGSANTGELFF.

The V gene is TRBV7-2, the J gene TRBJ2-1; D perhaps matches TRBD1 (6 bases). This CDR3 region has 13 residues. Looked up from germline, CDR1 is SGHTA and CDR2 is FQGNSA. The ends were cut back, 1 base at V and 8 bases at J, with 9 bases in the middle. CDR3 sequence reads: CASSLDRDDEQFF. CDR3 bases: TGTGCCAGCAGCTTAGACAGGGATGATGAGCAGTTCTTC.

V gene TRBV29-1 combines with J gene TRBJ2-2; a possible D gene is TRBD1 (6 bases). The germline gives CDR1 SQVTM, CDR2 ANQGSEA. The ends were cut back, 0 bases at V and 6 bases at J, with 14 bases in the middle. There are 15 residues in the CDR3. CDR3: CSVEDQGLVAGELFF. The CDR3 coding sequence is TGCAGCGTTGAAGATCAGGGGCTAGTCGCCGGGGAGCTGTTTTTT.

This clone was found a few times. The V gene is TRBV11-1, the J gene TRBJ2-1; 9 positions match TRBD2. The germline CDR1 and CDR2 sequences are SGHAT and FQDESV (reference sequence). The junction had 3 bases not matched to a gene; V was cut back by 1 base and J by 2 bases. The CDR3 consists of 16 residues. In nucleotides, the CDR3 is TGTGCCAGCAGCTTAGGCGGCGGGAGGGCCTACAATGAGCAGTTCTTC. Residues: CASSLGGGRAYNEQFF.

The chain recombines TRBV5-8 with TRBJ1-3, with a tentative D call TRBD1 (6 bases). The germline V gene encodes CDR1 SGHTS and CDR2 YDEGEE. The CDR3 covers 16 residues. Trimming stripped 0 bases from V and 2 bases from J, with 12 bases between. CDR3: CASSLGTRQAGNTIYF. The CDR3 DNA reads TGTGCCAGCAGCTTGGGGACCCGACAGGCTGGAAACACCATATATTTT.

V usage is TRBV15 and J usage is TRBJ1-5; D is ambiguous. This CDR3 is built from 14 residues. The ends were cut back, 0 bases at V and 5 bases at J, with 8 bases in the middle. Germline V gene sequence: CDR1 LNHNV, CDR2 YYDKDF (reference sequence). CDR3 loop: CATSRDPSYQPQHF. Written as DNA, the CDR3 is TGTGCCACCAGCAGAGATCCATCTTATCAGCCCCAGCATTTT. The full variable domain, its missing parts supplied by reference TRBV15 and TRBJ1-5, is DAMVIQNPRYQVTQFGKPVTLSCSQTLNHNVMYWYQQKSSQAPKLLFHYYDKDFNNEADTPDNFQSRRPNTSFCFLDIRSPGLGDTAMYLCATSRDPSYQPQHFGDGTRLSIL.

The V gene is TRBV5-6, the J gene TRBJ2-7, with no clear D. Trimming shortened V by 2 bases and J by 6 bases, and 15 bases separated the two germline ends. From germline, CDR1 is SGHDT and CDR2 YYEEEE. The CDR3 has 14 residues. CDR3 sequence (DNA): TGTGCCAGCAGCTTTCGCGGCCCCATCGGCGAGCAGTACTTC. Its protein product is CASSFRGPIGEQYF.

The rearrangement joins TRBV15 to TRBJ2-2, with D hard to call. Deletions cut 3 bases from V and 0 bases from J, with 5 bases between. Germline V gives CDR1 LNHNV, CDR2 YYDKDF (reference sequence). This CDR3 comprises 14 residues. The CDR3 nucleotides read TGTGCCACCAGCAGGCACACGAACACCGGGGAGCTGTTTTTT. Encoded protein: CATSRHTNTGELFF.

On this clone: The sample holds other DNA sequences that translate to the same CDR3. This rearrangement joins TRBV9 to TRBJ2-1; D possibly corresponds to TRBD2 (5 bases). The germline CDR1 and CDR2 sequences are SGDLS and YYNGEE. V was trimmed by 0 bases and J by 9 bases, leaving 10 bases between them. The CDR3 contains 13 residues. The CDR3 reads CASSVAGGGEQFF. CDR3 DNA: TGTGCCAGCAGCGTAGCTGGAGGAGGTGAGCAGTTCTTC.

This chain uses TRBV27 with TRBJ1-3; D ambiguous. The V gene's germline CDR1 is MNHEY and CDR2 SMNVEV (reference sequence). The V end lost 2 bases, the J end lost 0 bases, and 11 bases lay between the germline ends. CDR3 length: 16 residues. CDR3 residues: CASSLPLDVSGNTIYF. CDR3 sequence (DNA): TGTGCCAGCAGTTTACCTTTGGACGTCTCTGGAAACACCATATATTTT.

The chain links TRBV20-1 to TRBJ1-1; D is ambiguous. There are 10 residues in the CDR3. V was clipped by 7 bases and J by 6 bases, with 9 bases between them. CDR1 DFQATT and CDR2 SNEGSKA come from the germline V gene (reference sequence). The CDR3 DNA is TGCAGTGTATTTCGGGCTGAAGCTTTCTTT. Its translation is CSVFRAEAFF.

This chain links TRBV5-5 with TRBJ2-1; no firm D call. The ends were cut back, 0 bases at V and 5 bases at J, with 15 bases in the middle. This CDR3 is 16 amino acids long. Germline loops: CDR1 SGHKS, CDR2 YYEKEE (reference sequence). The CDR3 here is CASSLDRLLGHNEQFF. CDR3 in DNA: TGTGCCAGCAGCTTGGATCGCCTCCTTGGCCACAATGAGCAGTTCTTC.

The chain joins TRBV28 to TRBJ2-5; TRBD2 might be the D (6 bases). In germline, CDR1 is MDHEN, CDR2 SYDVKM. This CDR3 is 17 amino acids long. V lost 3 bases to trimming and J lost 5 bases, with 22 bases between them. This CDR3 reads CASSFLARRGPLETQYF. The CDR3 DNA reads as TGTGCCAGCAGTTTCCTAGCGCGACGAGGCCCGTTGGAGACCCAGTACTTC.

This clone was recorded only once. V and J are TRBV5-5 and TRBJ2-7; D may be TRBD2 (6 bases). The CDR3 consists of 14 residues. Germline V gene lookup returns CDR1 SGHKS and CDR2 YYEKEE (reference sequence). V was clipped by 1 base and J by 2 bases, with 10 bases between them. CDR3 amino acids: CASSLRLGAYEQYF. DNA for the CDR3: TGTGCCAGCAGCTTGAGACTAGGGGCCTACGAGCAGTACTTC. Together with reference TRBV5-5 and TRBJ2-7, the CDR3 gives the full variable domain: DAGVTQSPTHLIKTRGQQVTLRCSPISGHKSVSWYQQVLGQGPQFIFQYYEKEERGRGNFPDRFSARQFPNYSSELNVNALLLGDSALYLCASSLRLGAYEQYFGPGTRLTVT.

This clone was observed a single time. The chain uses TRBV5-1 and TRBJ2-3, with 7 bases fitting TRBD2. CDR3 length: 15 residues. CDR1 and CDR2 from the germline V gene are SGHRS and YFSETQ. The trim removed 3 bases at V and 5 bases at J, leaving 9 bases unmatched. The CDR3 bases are TGCGCCAGCAGCTGGGGAGGGCGGGACGGAGATACGCAGTATTTT. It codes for CASSWGGRDGDTQYF.

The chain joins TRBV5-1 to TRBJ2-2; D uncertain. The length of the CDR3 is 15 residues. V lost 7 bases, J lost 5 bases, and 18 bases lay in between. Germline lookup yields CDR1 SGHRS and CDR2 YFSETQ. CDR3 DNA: TGCGCCAGCTGGCCTCTAGGTTACATGACCGGGGAGCTGTTTTTT. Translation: CASWPLGYMTGELFF.